The 32 T cell receptor beta chains reported below all come from one sample, sequenced in a study of follicular helper T cells after annual influenza vaccination. The assay was immunoSEQ multiplex PCR, and TCRdb's table has in-frame clones only and misses some. The sample has fewer than 30,000 clones, approximately 80% seen once; the top ten hold 1% to 1.5%. Specified time point: 2014-2015 season, pre-vaccination. This material consisted of CXCR5+ CD38- circulating T follicular helper cells from blood, taken on the day of influenza vaccination. As for subset: circulating Tfh, non-naive CD4+CXCR5+PD-1+ (ICOS+CD38+ or ICOS-CD38-). The receptors derive from an adult who received the influenza vaccine.

The V and J genes are TRBV6-1 and TRBJ2-1, with a tentative D call TRBD1 (5 bases). Trimming took off 7 bases at V and 7 bases at J, with 14 bases between the two ends. Germline CDR1 is MNHNS and CDR2 is SASEGT. This CDR3 has 13 residues. DNA for the CDR3: TGTGCCAGCAACATGAACAGGAAGAATGAGCAGTTCTTC. It codes for CASNMNRKNEQFF.

The rearrangement uses TRBV6-1 and TRBJ1-2; no clear D. Trimming left V 4 bases short and J 7 bases short, with 13 bases between. Germline V gives CDR1 MNHNS, CDR2 SASEGT. The CDR3 contains 13 residues. CDR3 bases: TGTGCCAGCAGTGCAGGTTACGGTTCTGGCTACACCTTC. This encodes CASSAGYGSGYTF.

V gene TRBV5-1 combines with J gene TRBJ1-2; possible D gene TRBD1, 5 bases. CDR3 length: 13 amino acids. CDR1 and CDR2 (germline): SGHRS, YFSETQ. V was cut by 5 bases and J by 4 bases, with 12 bases left in between. CDR3 sequence reads: CASSFSGGYGYTF. The DNA for the CDR3 is TGCGCCAGCAGTTTCTCGGGGGGCTATGGCTACACCTTC.

The rearrangement links TRBV18 to TRBJ1-5, with D tentatively TRBD1 (6 bases). CDR1 and CDR2 from the germline V gene are KGHSH and LQKENI. The CDR3 contains 17 residues. Trimming shortened V by 0 bases and J by 2 bases, and 14 bases separated the two germline ends. The DNA for the CDR3 is TGTGCCAGCTCACCACCACAGGGTGGCGGCGGCAATCAGCCCCAGCATTTT. Amino acids: CASSPPQGGGGNQPQHF.

The chain links TRBV28 to TRBJ2-7, with 11 bases aligning to TRBD1. Germline lookup yields CDR1 MDHEN and CDR2 SYDVKM. The CDR3 is 15 residues long. With V trimmed by 6 bases and J by 7 bases, 11 bases remained unmatched. CDR3 residues: CASSPPGQGEREQYF. CDR3 nucleotides: TGTGCCAGCAGCCCACCGGGACAGGGGGAGCGAGAGCAGTACTTC.

The CDR3 coding sequence is TGTGCCTGGACCCTCGGGGGATCTGGAAACACCATATATTTT. Amino acid sequence: CAWTLGGSGNTIYF. J is TRBJ1-3 and V is TRBV30; D possibly corresponds to TRBD1 (5 bases). With 4 bases removed from V and 1 base from J, the gap between germline ends came to 11 bases. This CDR3 is 14 amino acids long. Germline V gene sequence: CDR1 GTSNPN, CDR2 SVGIG (reference sequence).

The chain employs TRBV5-1 and TRBJ2-5; weak D call: TRBD1 (5 bases). Deletions cut 0 bases from V and 2 bases from J, with 8 bases between. The germline CDR1 and CDR2 sequences are SGHRS and YFSETQ. The CDR3 loop spans 14 amino acids. The CDR3 protein is CASSLGQQQETQYF. In nucleotides, the CDR3 is TGCGCCAGCAGCTTGGGACAGCAACAAGAGACCCAGTACTTC.

The rearrangement joins TRBV4-1 to TRBJ2-5, with TRBD2 as a possible D gene (6 bases). CDR3 size: 15 residues. Germline CDR1 is MGHRA and CDR2 is YSYEKL. Trimming took 5 bases from V and 5 from J, leaving 18 bases between them. The CDR3 sequence: CASSGGGGNRETQYF. The CDR3, as DNA: TGCGCCAGCAGCGGAGGCGGAGGGAATAGGGAGACCCAGTACTTC.

The chain employs TRBV28 and TRBJ2-2, with a tentative D call TRBD2 (5 bases). V lost 2 bases and J 4 bases, leaving 11 bases between the germline ends. Germline loops: CDR1 MDHEN, CDR2 SYDVKM. The CDR3 has 15 residues. CDR3 residues: CASSLDTGSTGELFF. The CDR3 DNA reads TGTGCCAGCAGTTTAGATACGGGATCCACCGGGGAGCTGTTTTTT.

The chain employs TRBV5-4 and TRBJ2-1; 10 nucleotides agree with TRBD2. Germline trimming cut 5 bases from V and 1 base from J; bases unmatched to any gene: 3. The CDR3 contains 15 residues. Germline assignment: CDR1 SGHNT and CDR2 YYREEE (reference sequence). CDR3 region: CASRPTSGSYNEQFF. CDR3 coding DNA: TGTGCCAGCAGGCCGACTAGCGGGTCCTACAATGAGCAGTTCTTC.

The chain couples TRBV28 to TRBJ2-1; TRBD2 might be the D (7 bases). V lost 3 bases and J lost 10, with 16 bases in between. The CDR3 is 14 amino acids. Per the germline V gene, CDR1 is MDHEN and CDR2 is SYDVKM. In DNA, the CDR3 is TGTGCCAGCAGTTTTAGTCGAGGGGGGGTGGAGCAGTTCTTC. Residues: CASSFSRGGVEQFF.

This chain uses TRBV6-5 with TRBJ2-1; 9 bases line up with TRBD1. This CDR3 comprises 16 residues. Trimming took 4 bases from V and 3 from J; bases not matched to a gene: 7. CDR1 MNHEY and CDR2 SVGAGI come from the germline V gene. In DNA form, the CDR3 reads TGTGCCAGCAGTTCACAGGGGGCTAGGGTCTACAATGAGCAGTTCTTC. As protein: CASSSQGARVYNEQFF.

The chain combines TRBV30 with TRBJ2-1; 10 bases are a match to TRBD1. V trimming: 4 bases; J trimming: 10 bases; junction bases outside the gene matches: 10. The CDR3 is made up of 14 amino acids. Germline V gene sequence: CDR1 GTSNPN, CDR2 SVGIG (reference sequence). CDR3 DNA sequence: TGTGCCTGGAATCCGGGACAGGGGAATGCGGAGCAGTTCTTC. This translates into CAWNPGQGNAEQFF.

CDR3 nucleotides: TGTGCCAGCAGCAGCAGGACAGGGGATTACACTGAAGCTTTCTTT. Amino acid sequence: CASSSRTGDYTEAFF. The chain carries TRBV11-1 and TRBJ1-1; 9 nucleotides align to TRBD1. V trimming: 5 bases; J trimming: 3 bases; junction bases outside the gene matches: 7. This CDR3 comprises 15 residues. In germline, CDR1 is SGHAT, CDR2 FQDESV (reference sequence).

J is TRBJ1-5 and V is TRBV18; 11 bases line up with TRBD1. Germline V gene lookup returns CDR1 KGHSH and CDR2 LQKENI. J lost 5 bases, V lost 3 bases, and 6 bases had no gene match. The CDR3 spans 16 residues. CDR3 DNA: TGTGCCAGCTCACCTGGGGGACAGGGGGTCTATCAGCCCCAGCATTTT. The encoded protein is CASSPGGQGVYQPQHF. The variable domain in full, completed from reference TRBV18 and TRBJ1-5, reads NAGVMQNPRHLVRRRGQEARLRCSPMKGHSHVYWYRQLPEEGLKFMVYLQKENIIDESGMPKERFSAEFPKEGPSILRIQQVVRGDSAAYFCASSPGGQGVYQPQHFGDGTRLSIL.

This rearrangement joins TRBV11-3 to TRBJ2-3; 7 bases match TRBD2. Looked up from germline, CDR1 is SGHNT and CDR2 is YENEEA. The CDR3 has 14 residues. The ends lost 5 bases at V and 4 bases at J; junction bases unmatched: 6. CDR3 DNA: TGTGCCAGCAGCCCCGGGAGGTCTGCAGATACGCAGTATTTT. Translated, it gives CASSPGRSADTQYF.

The genes are TRBV5-1 and TRBJ2-4, with TRBD2 identical over 7 bases. Germline values: CDR1 SGHRS, CDR2 YFSETQ. The CDR3 extends over 13 amino acids. Losses at the gene ends were 4 bases for V and 10 bases for J; bases not matched to a gene: 8. The CDR3 DNA is TGCGCCAGCAGCACCGACACGGGAGGAATTCAGTACTTC. The encoded protein is CASSTDTGGIQYF.

This chain joins TRBV11-1 and TRBJ1-1; TRBD1 matches at 7 bases. This CDR3 has 13 residues. Germline loops: CDR1 SGHAT, CDR2 FQDESV (reference sequence). The V gene end was trimmed by 5 bases and the J gene end by 7 bases; junction bases not matched to a gene: 7. CDR3 in amino acids: CASSPRQGGEAFF. The CDR3 bases are TGTGCCAGCAGCCCCAGACAGGGAGGTGAAGCTTTCTTT.

This chain connects TRBV19 to TRBJ1-5, with a possible D match to TRBD1 (5 bases). Germline CDR1 LNHDA, CDR2 SQIVND (reference sequence). V lost 9 bases, J lost 1 base, and 19 bases lay in between. This CDR3 comprises 16 residues. CDR3 in DNA: TGTGCCAGCGGGGGGAGGGGTCTGACCAGCAATCAGCCCCAGCATTTT. The encoded protein is CASGGRGLTSNQPQHF.

The CDR3 bases are TGCGCCAGCACCGACGAGTCCCGGGACAGGGACCGGAATGAAAAACTGTTTTTT. It translates to CASTDESRDRDRNEKLFF. The V call is TRBV23-1, the J call TRBJ1-4, with 9 bases matching TRBD1. TRBV23-1 belongs to the ORF category, with a function that is uncertain. The CDR3 is made up of 18 amino acids. The V and J ends lost 7 bases and 5 bases, in that order; junction bases with no gene match: 17.

V gene TRBV28 combines with J gene TRBJ2-3, with D possibly matching TRBD1 (6 bases). This CDR3 has 13 amino acids. CDR1 and CDR2 (germline): MDHEN, SYDVKM. V lost 7 bases, J lost 2 bases, and 10 bases lay in between. The CDR3 region is CASNGQYTDTQYF. CDR3 nucleotide sequence: TGTGCCAGCAACGGACAGTACACAGATACGCAGTATTTT.

This rearrangement joins TRBV2 to TRBJ2-1, with TRBD1 matching 10 bases. The CDR3 is 13 residues long. After removal of 7 bases from V and 8 bases from J, the junction contained 5 bases not matched to a gene. CDR1 and CDR2 from the germline V gene are SNHLY and FYNNEI. Here the CDR3 reads CASNGQGGDEQFF. CDR3 coding DNA: TGTGCCAGCAACGGACAGGGGGGGGATGAGCAGTTCTTC. Based on the CDR3 plus reference TRBV2 and TRBJ2-1, the full variable domain is EPEVTQTPSHQVTQMGQEVILRCVPISNHLYFYWYRQILGQKVEFLVSFYNNEISEKSEIFDDQFSVERPDGSNFTLKIRSTKLEDSAMYFCASNGQGGDEQFFGPGTRLTVL.

J is TRBJ1-1 and V is TRBV6-5; 10 bases fit TRBD1. Germline V gene lookup returns CDR1 MNHEY and CDR2 SVGAGI. This CDR3 comprises 14 residues. With 2 bases clipped from V and 6 bases from J, the junction kept 3 bases outside the gene matches. The CDR3 protein is CASSYRGTGAEAFF. Here the CDR3 DNA reads TGTGCCAGCAGTTACCGGGGGACAGGGGCTGAAGCTTTCTTT.

The CDR3 DNA reads TGCAGTGCTGCCAGGGCTGAAGCTTTCTTT. This sequence encodes CSAARAEAFF. The chain combines TRBV20-1 with TRBJ1-1; D may be TRBD1 (5 bases). The CDR3 contains 10 residues. Germline V gene lookup returns CDR1 DFQATT and CDR2 SNEGSKA (reference sequence). With 5 bases removed from V and 6 bases from J, the gap between germline ends came to 7 bases.

This chain's CDR3 is CATSGQGARETQYF. Written as DNA, the CDR3 is TGTGCAACCTCGGGGCAGGGGGCTCGAGAGACCCAGTACTTC. The chain combines TRBV10-3 with TRBJ2-5; 8 positions match TRBD1. CDR1 is ENHRY and CDR2 is SYGVKD in the germline V gene. CDR3 length: 14 amino acids.

The rearrangement uses TRBV11-2 and TRBJ1-1, with D unresolved. Germline CDR1 SGHAT, CDR2 FQNNGV. The CDR3 has 13 residues. Trimming left V 4 bases short and J 0 bases short, with 6 bases between. CDR3 sequence: CASSSDVNTEAFF. CDR3 bases: TGTGCCAGCAGCTCAGACGTGAACACTGAAGCTTTCTTT.

This chain uses TRBV28 with TRBJ2-5; D not certain. Germline lookup yields CDR1 MDHEN and CDR2 SYDVKM. The CDR3 length is 12 residues. V lost 1 base, J lost 8 bases, and 8 bases lay in between. The CDR3 sequence is CASSLLRGTQYF. CDR3 coding DNA: TGTGCCAGCAGTTTATTAAGAGGAACCCAGTACTTC.

The chain recombines TRBV2 with TRBJ2-2; D is perhaps TRBD1 (6 bases). Germline loops: CDR1 SNHLY, CDR2 FYNNEI. The V and J ends lost 6 bases and 8 bases respectively, with 22 bases between them. The CDR3 extends over 16 amino acids. The CDR3 DNA reads as TGTGCCAGCAGAGGGCAGGGGAATCGATTTAGAGGGGAGCTGTTTTTT. It translates to CASRGQGNRFRGELFF.

CDR3 bases: TGTGCCAGCAGTCTCCAGACAGGGGGGAACACCGGGGAGCTGTTTTTT. Amino acid sequence: CASSLQTGGNTGELFF. The chain employs TRBV28 and TRBJ2-2, with TRBD1 identical over 9 bases. Germline values: CDR1 MDHEN, CDR2 SYDVKM. The trim removed 5 bases at V and 1 base at J, leaving 5 bases unmatched. The CDR3 has 16 residues.

The chain combines TRBV6-1 with TRBJ2-3; 7 bases match TRBD2. Germline assignment: CDR1 MNHNS and CDR2 SASEGT. Germline trimming cut 6 bases from V and 0 bases from J; bases unmatched to any gene: 3. CDR3 size: 14 residues. The CDR3 nucleotides are TGTGCCAGCAGGAGAGCGGGGAGCACAGATACGCAGTATTTT. This encodes CASRRAGSTDTQYF.

The gene calls are TRBV6-6 and TRBJ2-7; 10 nucleotides align to TRBD2. The CDR3 is 16 residues long. CDR1 is MNHNY and CDR2 is SVGAGI in the germline V gene (reference sequence). Germline trimming cut 4 bases from V and 7 bases from J; bases unmatched to any gene: 13. Here the CDR3 DNA reads TGTGCCAGCAGTTCCGTCGGGGGACTAGCGATGTCTGAGCAGTACTTC. Protein sequence: CASSSVGGLAMSEQYF.

J is TRBJ2-5 and V is TRBV2; possibly TRBD1 for D (5 bases). Deletions cut 5 bases from V and 5 bases from J, with 12 bases between. The CDR3 is 13 amino acids. Per the germline V gene, CDR1 is SNHLY and CDR2 is FYNNEI. The CDR3 bases are TGTGCCAGCAGTCCAGGGTTCGGGGAGACCCAGTACTTC. This encodes CASSPGFGETQYF.